This T cell receptor (beta chain) appears in the sequencing data of a study of blood T cell repertoires in COVID-19. About the research overall: PBMCs, B-cell-depleted T cells, or T cells were the source of the cDNA or gDNA that made up the material.

In germline, CDR1 is MGHRA, CDR2 YSYEKL. The CDR3 is made up of 16 amino acids. The J segment lost 3 bases and the V segment lost 4 bases, leaving 7 bases of the junction unmatched. Adults between roughly 18 and 89 years of age took part from approximately 24 US areas. Recovery among Cohort 3 donors was established by two negative PCRs, clearance, or symptom resolution. Methods used by the authors: Reference gene primer amplification gave estimated nucleated cell counts. Here immunoSEQ multiplex PCR was the method, and the copy in TCRdb shows in-frame clones only, minus some. V and J calls and clone size come straight from that table; D and trimming were deduced from the DNA. This sample has 150,000 to 250,000 clones, with 65% to 85% found just once.

This receptor was taken from a man aged 35-49 years who had recovered from COVID-19. Material: PBMCs or T cells enriched from blood (not recorded which). The rearrangement links TRBV4-1 to TRBJ2-1; 9 positions agree with TRBD1. CDR3 DNA sequence: TGCGCCAGCAGCCCTCGCCGACAGGGGGGCTACAATGAGCAGTTCTTC. Its protein product is CASSPRRQGGYNEQFF.